This record covers a single T cell receptor (beta chain). The sample belongs to a study of blood T cell repertoires in COVID-19. About the research overall: Collection of acute and convalescent COVID-19 samples took place in the United States, Italy and Spain. Sample material is recorded as cDNA or gDNA derived from T cells, B-cell-depleted T cells, or PBMCs.

Original analysis: Amplified reference gene primers provided the basis for estimating nucleated cell counts. Data came from immunoSEQ multiplex PCR; TCRdb stores just in-frame clones and leaves some out. Clone size and the V and J calls come from that table; the DNA yielded D and trimming. In the table there are more than 250,000 clones, approximately 88% of which are singletons. This CDR3 is 14 amino acids long. The germline gives CDR1 LNHDA, CDR2 SQIVND (reference sequence). Trimming took 6 bases from V and 1 from J, leaving 10 bases between them. The source is a human donor in a cohort sampled during active COVID-19. This sequence joins TRBV19 and TRBJ1-5; D is ambiguous. The specimen was peripheral blood. CDR3 sequence reads: CASRTTGSNQPQHF. For the CDR3, the DNA is TGTGCCAGTAGAACGACTGGGAGCAATCAGCCCCAGCATTTT.